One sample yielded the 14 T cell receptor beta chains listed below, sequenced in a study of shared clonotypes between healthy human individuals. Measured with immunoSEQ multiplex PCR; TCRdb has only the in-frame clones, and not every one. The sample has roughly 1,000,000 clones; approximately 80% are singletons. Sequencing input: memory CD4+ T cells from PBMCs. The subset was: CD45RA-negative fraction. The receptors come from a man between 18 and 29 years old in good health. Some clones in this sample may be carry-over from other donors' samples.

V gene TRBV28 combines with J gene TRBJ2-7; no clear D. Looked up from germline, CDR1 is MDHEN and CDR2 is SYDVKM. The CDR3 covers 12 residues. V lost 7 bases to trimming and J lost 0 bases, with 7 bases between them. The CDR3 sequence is CASMPSSYEQYF. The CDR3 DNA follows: TGTGCCAGCATGCCCTCCTCCTACGAGCAGTACTTC.

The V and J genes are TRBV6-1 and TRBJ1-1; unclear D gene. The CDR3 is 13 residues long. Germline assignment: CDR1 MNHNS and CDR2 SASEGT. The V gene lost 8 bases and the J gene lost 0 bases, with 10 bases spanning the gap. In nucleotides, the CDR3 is TGTGCCAGCCGAGGATGGTTGAACACTGAAGCTTTCTTT. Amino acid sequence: CASRGWLNTEAFF.

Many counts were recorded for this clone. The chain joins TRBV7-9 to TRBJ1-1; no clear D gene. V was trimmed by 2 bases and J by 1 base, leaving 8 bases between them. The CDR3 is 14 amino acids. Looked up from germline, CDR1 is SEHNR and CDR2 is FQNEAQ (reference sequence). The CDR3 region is CASSLFGENTEAFF. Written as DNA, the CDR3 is TGTGCCAGCAGCTTATTCGGAGAGAACACTGAAGCTTTCTTT.

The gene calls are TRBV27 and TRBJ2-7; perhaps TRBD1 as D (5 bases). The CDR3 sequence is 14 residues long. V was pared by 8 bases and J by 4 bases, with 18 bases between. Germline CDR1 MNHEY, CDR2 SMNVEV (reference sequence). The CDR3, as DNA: TGTGCCAGCGGAACCGTTGGGGCTCGATACGAGCAGTACTTC. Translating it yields CASGTVGARYEQYF.

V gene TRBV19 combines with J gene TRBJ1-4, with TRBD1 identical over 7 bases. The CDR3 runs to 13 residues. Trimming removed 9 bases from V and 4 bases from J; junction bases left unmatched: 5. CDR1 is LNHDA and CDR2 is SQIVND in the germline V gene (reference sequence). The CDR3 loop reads CARYRGYNEKLFF. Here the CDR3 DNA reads TGTGCCAGGTACAGGGGTTATAATGAAAAACTGTTTTTT.

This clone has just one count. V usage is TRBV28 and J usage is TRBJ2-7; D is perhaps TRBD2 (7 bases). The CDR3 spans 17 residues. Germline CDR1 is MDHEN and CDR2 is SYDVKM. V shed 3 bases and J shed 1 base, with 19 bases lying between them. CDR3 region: CASSFSTWGGQSYEQYF. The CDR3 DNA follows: TGTGCCAGCAGTTTCTCGACCTGGGGGGGCCAGTCCTACGAGCAGTACTTC.

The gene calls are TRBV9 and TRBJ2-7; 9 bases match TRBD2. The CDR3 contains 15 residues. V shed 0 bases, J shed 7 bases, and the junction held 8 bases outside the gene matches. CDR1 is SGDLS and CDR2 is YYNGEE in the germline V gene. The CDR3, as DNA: TGTGCCAGCAGCGTAGGTCTAGCGGGAATATGGGAGCAGTACTTC. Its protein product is CASSVGLAGIWEQYF.

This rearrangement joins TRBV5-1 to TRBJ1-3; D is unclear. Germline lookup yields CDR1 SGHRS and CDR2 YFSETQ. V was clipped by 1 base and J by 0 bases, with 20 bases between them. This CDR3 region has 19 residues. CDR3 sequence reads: CASSLFGTHGPLSGNTIYF. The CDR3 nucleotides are TGCGCCAGCAGCTTGTTCGGAACTCACGGGCCCCTCTCTGGAAACACCATATATTTT.

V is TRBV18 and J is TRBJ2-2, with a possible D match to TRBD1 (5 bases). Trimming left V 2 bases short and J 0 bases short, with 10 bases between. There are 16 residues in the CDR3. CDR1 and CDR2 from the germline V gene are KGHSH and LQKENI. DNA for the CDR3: TGTGCCAGCTCACCAATGGACATCACGAACACCGGGGAGCTGTTTTTT. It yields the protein CASSPMDITNTGELFF.

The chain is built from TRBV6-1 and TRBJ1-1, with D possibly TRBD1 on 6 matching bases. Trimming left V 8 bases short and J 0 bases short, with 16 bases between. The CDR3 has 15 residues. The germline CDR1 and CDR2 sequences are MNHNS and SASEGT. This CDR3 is CASGNNRVVNTEAFF. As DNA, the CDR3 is TGTGCCAGCGGAAACAACAGGGTGGTGAACACTGAAGCTTTCTTT.

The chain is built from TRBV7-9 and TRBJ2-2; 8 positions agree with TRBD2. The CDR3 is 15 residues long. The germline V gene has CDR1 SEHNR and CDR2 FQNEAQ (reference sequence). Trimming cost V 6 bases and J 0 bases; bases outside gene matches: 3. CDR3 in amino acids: CASREGLANTGELFF. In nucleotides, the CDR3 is TGTGCCAGCAGGGAGGGACTAGCGAACACCGGGGAGCTGTTTTTT.

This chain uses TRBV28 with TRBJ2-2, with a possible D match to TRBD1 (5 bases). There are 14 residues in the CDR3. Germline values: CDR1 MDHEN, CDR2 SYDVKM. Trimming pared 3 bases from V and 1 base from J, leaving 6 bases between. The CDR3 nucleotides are TGTGCCAGCAGTTTTACAGGGAACACCGGGGAGCTGTTTTTT. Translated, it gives CASSFTGNTGELFF. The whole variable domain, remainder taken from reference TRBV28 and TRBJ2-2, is DVKVTQSSRYLVKRTGEKVFLECVQDMDHENMFWYRQDPGLGLRLIYFSYDVKMKEKGDIPEGYSVSREKKERFSLILESASTNQTSMYLCASSFTGNTGELFFGEGSRLTVL.

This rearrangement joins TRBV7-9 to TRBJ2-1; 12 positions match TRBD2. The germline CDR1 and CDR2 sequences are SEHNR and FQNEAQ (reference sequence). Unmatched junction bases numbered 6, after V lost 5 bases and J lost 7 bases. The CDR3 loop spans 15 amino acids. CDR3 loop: CASSRRLAGENEQFF. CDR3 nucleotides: TGTGCCAGCAGCCGACGACTAGCGGGAGAAAATGAGCAGTTCTTC.

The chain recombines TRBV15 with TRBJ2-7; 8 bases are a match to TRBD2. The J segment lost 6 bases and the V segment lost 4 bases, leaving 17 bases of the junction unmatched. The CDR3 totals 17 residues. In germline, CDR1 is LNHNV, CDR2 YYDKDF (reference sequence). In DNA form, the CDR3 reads TGTGCCACCAGCACCACAACCGGGACTAGAAATTTCCGCGAGCAGTACTTC. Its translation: CATSTTTGTRNFREQYF.